One sample yielded the 7 T cell receptor beta chains listed below, sequenced in a study of blood T cell repertoires in COVID-19. Sequenced by immunoSEQ multiplex PCR; TCRdb stores in-frame clones only, minus some. Of about 180,000 clones in the sample, 80% to 90% were seen once. Sequenced: peripheral blood. The source is a man in his 60s with acute or convalescent COVID-19.

The chain uses TRBV27 and TRBJ1-6, with a tentative D call TRBD1 (6 bases). V was trimmed by 2 bases and J by 10 bases, leaving 18 bases between them. CDR3 length: 16 residues. Germline V gene lookup returns CDR1 MNHEY and CDR2 SMNVEV (reference sequence). Written as DNA, the CDR3 is TGTGCCAGCAGTTTACGAACGAACAGGGAGAACTCACCCCTCCACTTT. Translation gives CASSLRTNRENSPLHF.

The V call is TRBV27, the J call TRBJ2-7, with 9 positions matching TRBD1. CDR1 and CDR2 (germline): MNHEY, SMNVEV (reference sequence). V lost 5 bases to trimming and J lost 5 bases; unmatched junction nucleotides: 7. The CDR3 extends over 14 amino acids. CDR3 protein: CASSITGTGHEQYF. The CDR3 DNA follows: TGTGCCAGCAGTATTACCGGGACAGGGCACGAGCAGTACTTC.

This clone has only one observation. This chain links TRBV3-1 (or the pseudogene TRBV3-2) with TRBJ2-2, with D perhaps matching TRBD1 (5 bases). Trimming shortened V by 0 bases and J by 6 bases, and 14 bases separated the two germline ends. Looked up from germline, CDR1 is LGHDT and CDR2 is YNNKEL (reference sequence). The CDR3 spans 16 residues. The CDR3 sequence is CASSQDPAREAGELFF. CDR3 DNA: TGTGCCAGCAGCCAAGATCCGGCCAGGGAAGCCGGGGAGCTGTTTTTT.

The chain employs TRBV19 and TRBJ2-3, with 12 positions matching TRBD2. With 1 base clipped from V and 4 bases from J, the junction kept 6 bases outside the gene matches. The CDR3 spans 17 residues. CDR1 LNHDA and CDR2 SQIVND come from the germline V gene (reference sequence). The CDR3 sequence is CASSIGLAGVRADTQYF. CDR3 nucleotides: TGTGCCAGTAGTATAGGACTAGCGGGAGTAAGGGCAGATACGCAGTATTTT.

The chain uses TRBV30 and TRBJ2-7, with 10 bases matching TRBD2. This CDR3 contains 14 residues. Unmatched junction bases numbered 12, after V lost 7 bases and J lost 6 bases. Germline lookup yields CDR1 GTSNPN and CDR2 SVGIG (reference sequence). CDR3 amino acids: CALTPGLARGEQYF. The CDR3 DNA sequence: TGTGCCTTAACTCCGGGACTAGCGAGAGGCGAGCAGTACTTC. Drawing the rest from reference TRBV30 and TRBJ2-7, the complete variable domain is SQTIHQWPATLVQPVGSPLSLECTVEGTSNPNLYWYRQAAGRGLQLLFYSVGIGQISSEVPQNLSASRPQDRQFILSSKKLLLSDSGFYLCALTPGLARGEQYFGPGTRLTVT.

The chain recombines TRBV18 with TRBJ1-1, with D possibly TRBD1 on 6 matching bases. CDR3 length: 14 amino acids. V gave up 1 base and J gave up 8 bases, with 14 bases separating them. CDR1 and CDR2 from the germline V gene are KGHSH and LQKENI. The CDR3 nucleotides read TGTGCCAGCTCACCACTACAGGGTGCCCTGGAAGCTTTCTTT. Its translation: CASSPLQGALEAFF.

V gene TRBV13 combines with J gene TRBJ2-1; TRBD2 agrees at 7 bases. CDR1 and CDR2 (germline): PRHDT, FYEKMQ (reference sequence). The trim removed 4 bases at V and 6 bases at J, leaving 18 bases unmatched. CDR3 length equals 18 residues. The CDR3 coding sequence is TGTGCCAGCAGCTCCACAAACCCCGGCCTAGCGGCCCCCAATGAGCAGTTCTTC. This codes for CASSSTNPGLAAPNEQFF.